The sample holds many counts of the clone carrying this T cell receptor (beta chain). Time point meaning: before trial treatment. The record originates from a study of low-dose radiotherapy and immunotherapy resistance in tumors. Study-level information: A dose of 300 mg of oral aspirin was taken by patients daily for four cycles from cycle 1 day 1.

Primers targeting TRAV and TRBV primed first-strand cDNA, covering alpha and beta chains. Using a constant-region primer together with a V-primer adapter, TCRs were subjected to around 22 PCR cycles of amplification. In vitro transcription served to amplify the mRNA that had been isolated. MiXCR was run by TCRdb on the reads, yielding one entry per CDR3 protein. The profile shows tens of thousands of distinct CDR3 sequences, over 15% of them singletons. Sequencing used PBMCs, obtained before treatment. The sequence was collected from a male donor with prostate cancer.

The DNA of the CDR3 is TGCAGTGCTGAGGGGACTAGCGGGGGGTCCTACGAGCAGTACTTC. It encodes CSAEGTSGGSYEQYF. This chain uses TRBV20-1 with TRBJ2-7, with 15 bases aligning to TRBD2. Germline values: CDR1 DFQATT, CDR2 SNEGSKA (reference sequence). The CDR3 consists of 15 residues. Germline trimming cut 5 bases from V and 1 base from J; bases unmatched to any gene: 3.